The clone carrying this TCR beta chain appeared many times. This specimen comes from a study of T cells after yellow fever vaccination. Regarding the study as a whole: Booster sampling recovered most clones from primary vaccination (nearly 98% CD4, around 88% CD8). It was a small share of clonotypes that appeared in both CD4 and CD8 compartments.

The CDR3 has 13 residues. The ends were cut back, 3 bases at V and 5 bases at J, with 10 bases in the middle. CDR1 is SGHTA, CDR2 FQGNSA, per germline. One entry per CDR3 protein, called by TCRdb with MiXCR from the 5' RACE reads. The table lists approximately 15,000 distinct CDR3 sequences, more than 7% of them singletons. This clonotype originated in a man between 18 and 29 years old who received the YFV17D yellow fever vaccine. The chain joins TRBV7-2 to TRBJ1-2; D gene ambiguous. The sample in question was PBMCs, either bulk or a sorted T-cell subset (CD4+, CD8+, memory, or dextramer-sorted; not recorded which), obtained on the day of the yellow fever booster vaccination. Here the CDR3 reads CASSFTAGYGYTF. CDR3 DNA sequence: TGTGCCAGCAGCTTTACCGCGGGATATGGCTACACCTTC.